The subject of this entry is one T cell receptor (beta chain). The antigen is unknown. The CDR3 is 16 amino acids. The germline gives CDR1 LNHDA, CDR2 SQIVND (reference sequence). Trimming cost V 1 base and J 1 base; bases outside gene matches: 7. TCRdb processed the reads anew with MiXCR; each CDR3 protein has one entry. Of roughly 570,000 distinct CDR3 sequences in the sample, 40% are singletons; the top ten hold over 45%. The sample comes from a study of T cell repertoires in cytomegalovirus infection. Study at large: Public TCR beta signature analysis indicated the presence of both CMV infection and matching HLA type.

The chain uses TRBV19 and TRBJ2-7, with 7 bases that match TRBD1. The source of this sequence is a human donor in good health (CMV status not recorded). Some clones in this sample may be carry-over from other donors' samples. Sequenced here: cultured PBMCs, sampled from culture after CMV antigen stimulation. The CDR3 DNA sequence: TGTGCCAGTAGTATAGGACCGGGACAGCCATCCTACGAGCAGTACTTC. This gives the protein CASSIGPGQPSYEQYF.